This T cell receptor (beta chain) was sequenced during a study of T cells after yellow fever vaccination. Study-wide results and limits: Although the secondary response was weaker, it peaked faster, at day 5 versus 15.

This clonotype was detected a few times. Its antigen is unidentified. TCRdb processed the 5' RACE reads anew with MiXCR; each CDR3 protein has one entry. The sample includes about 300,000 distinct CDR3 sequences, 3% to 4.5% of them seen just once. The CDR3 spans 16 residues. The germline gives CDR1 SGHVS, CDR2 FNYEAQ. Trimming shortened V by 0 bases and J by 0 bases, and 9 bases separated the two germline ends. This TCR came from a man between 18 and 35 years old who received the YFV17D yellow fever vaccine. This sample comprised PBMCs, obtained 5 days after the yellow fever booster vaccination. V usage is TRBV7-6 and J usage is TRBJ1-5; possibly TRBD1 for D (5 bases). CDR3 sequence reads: CASSLAGHNSNQPQHF. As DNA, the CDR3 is TGTGCCAGCAGCTTAGCTGGACATAATAGCAATCAGCCCCAGCATTTT.